The rows below give T cell receptor beta chains drawn from one sample of a study of T cell repertoires in cytomegalovirus infection. TCRdb processed the reads anew with MiXCR; each CDR3 protein has one entry. The sample lists 200,000 or so distinct CDR3 sequences; less than 50% were seen once. No cognate antigen is known for these TCRs. This specimen consisted of CD8+ T cells from cultured PBMCs, obtained from culture after CMV antigen stimulation. The receptors come from a human donor in good health (CMV status not recorded). Some clones in this sample may be carry-over from other donors' samples. The CDR3 runs from the conserved cysteine through the conserved F or W. Each record gives: V gene, D gene, J gene, clone size, CDR3 DNA, CDR3 protein. D genes are given only for firm matches. Expanded clones are given a class, and other clones once, few, many or no size at all.

TRBV7-9	TRBD2	TRBJ2-3	.	TGTGCCAGCAGCTTCCTGGGGCAACGACTAGCGACTAGCACAGATACGCAGTATTTT	CASSFLGQRLATSTDTQYF
TRBV7-2	.	TRBJ2-3	few	TGTGCCAATGGAGGGACAGATACGCAGTATTTT	CANGGTDTQYF
TRBV7-9	TRBD1	TRBJ1-3	.	TGTGCCAGCAGCTTAGGATCCGGGACAGGCGGTTCTGGAAACACCATATATTTT	CASSLGSGTGGSGNTIYF
TRBV25-1	.	TRBJ2-1	few	TGTGCCAGCAGTGAATCCGGAACCTACAATGAGCAGTTCTTC	CASSESGTYNEQFF
TRBV2	TRBD2	TRBJ2-3	.	TGTGCCAGCAGGGGAGGGAGTGGATACACAGATACGCAGTATTTT	CASRGGSGYTDTQYF
TRBV7-6	.	TRBJ2-3	many	TGTGCCAGCAGCTTAAGTGGAAAGTCAGATACGCAGTATTTT	CASSLSGKSDTQYF
TRBV12-3/TRBV12-4	.	TRBJ1-1	.	TGTGCCAGACTGGAACAGTCGAGAACTGAAGCTTTCTTT	CARLEQSRTEAFF
TRBV6-5	.	TRBJ1-1	.	TGTGCCAGCAGTTATAGGGCAGGGGAGTCGAACACTGAAGCTTTCTTT	CASSYRAGESNTEAFF
TRBV7-8	TRBD1	TRBJ1-6	few	TGTGCCAGCAGCTTAGGAGGTCAGGGGGTAAATTCACCCCTCCACTTT	CASSLGGQGVNSPLHF
TRBV19	TRBD1	TRBJ2-1	.	TGTGCCAGTAGTGGACAGGTGTCCTACAATGAGCAGTTCTTC	CASSGQVSYNEQFF
TRBV27	.	TRBJ2-3	many	TGTGCCAGCAGTACCCGGACAGATACGCAGTATTTT	CASSTRTDTQYF
TRBV7-8	TRBD1	TRBJ1-2	.	TGTGCCAGCAGCTTAGTGAACACAGGGGGTGATGGCTACACCTTC	CASSLVNTGGDGYTF
TRBV11-2	TRBD1	TRBJ2-1	.	TGTGCCAGCAGCCCCCCGCGGACAGGGGGGATCGCCGAGCAGTTCTTC	CASSPPRTGGIAEQFF
TRBV7-8	TRBD2	TRBJ2-5	many	TGTGCCAGCAGCCCGGAGGTCGGGAGGGCCGGTGAGACCCAGTACTTC	CASSPEVGRAGETQYF
TRBV11-2	TRBD1	TRBJ2-2	.	TGTGCCAGCAGCGTCTGGGACAGGGTTAACACCGGGGAGCTGTTTTTT	CASSVWDRVNTGELFF
TRBV9	.	TRBJ1-1	.	TGTGCCAGCAGCGCCGATCACCCTGAAGCTTTCTTT	CASSADHPEAFF
TRBV28	.	TRBJ2-7	.	TGTGCCAGCAGTTTTCAGGATCTCGACGAGCAGTACTTC	CASSFQDLDEQYF
TRBV27	.	TRBJ2-5	.	TGTGCCAGCAGCCGACAGGACCAAGAGACCCAGTACTTC	CASSRQDQETQYF
TRBV7-2	TRBD1	TRBJ2-1	.	TGTGCCAGCGTCCGGGACAGGGTTACCAATGAGCAGTTCTTC	CASVRDRVTNEQFF
TRBV14	.	TRBJ2-5	.	TGTGCCAGCAGCCAGAGGAATCAAGAGACCCAGTACTTC	CASSQRNQETQYF
TRBV7-8	.	TRBJ2-7	.	TGTGCCAGCAGCTTAGCCACTGAAATTTTGGAGCAGTACTTC	CASSLATEILEQYF
TRBV11-2	.	TRBJ2-1	.	TGTGCCAGCAGTCTTTGGGGCTACAATGAGCAGTTCTTC	CASSLWGYNEQFF
TRBV11-2	TRBD1	TRBJ2-2	few	TGTGCCAGCAGCTCCCCCCGGGACAGGGCGATCACCGGGGAGCTGTTTTTT	CASSSPRDRAITGELFF
TRBV9	TRBD2	TRBJ2-1	few	TGTGCCAGCAGCGCCCGACTAGCGACCCGCCCCCACAATGAGCAGTTCTTC	CASSARLATRPHNEQFF
TRBV12-3/TRBV12-4	TRBD1	TRBJ2-1	many	TGTGCCAGCATCCTCAACAGGGGGAATTTCAATGAGCAGTTCTTC	CASILNRGNFNEQFF
TRBV12-3/TRBV12-4	.	TRBJ2-2	.	TGTGCCAGCAGGTATTCGGGGGCCAGGAACACCGGGGAGCTGTTTTTT	CASRYSGARNTGELFF